Listed here are 20 T cell receptor beta chains from one sample, sequenced in a study of regulatory dendritic cells for organ transplantation. Method: immunoSEQ multiplex PCR; TCRdb's copy keeps in-frame clones and lacks some. The sample holds 34,000 or so clones, roughly nine tenths seen once. Sequencing was done on a sample of naive CD4+ T cells from blood. Subset reported: CD45RA+ naive T cells. The receptors here all came from a human donor in good health.

The genes are TRBV25-1 and TRBJ1-4, with D uncertain. There are 15 residues in the CDR3. Germline values: CDR1 MGHDK, CDR2 SYGVNS. The germline V and J ends were trimmed by 1 base and 5 bases, with 11 bases remaining between them. The DNA for the CDR3 is TGTGCCAGCAGTGAATCGTTACACAGAAATGAAAAACTGTTTTTT. As protein: CASSESLHRNEKLFF.

V is TRBV7-2 and J is TRBJ1-2; tentative D call: TRBD1 (5 bases). This CDR3 spans 13 amino acids. Germline loops: CDR1 SGHTA, CDR2 FQGNSA. V was cut by 1 base and J by 7 bases, with 10 bases left in between. CDR3 sequence: CASSLEGRAGYTF. CDR3 sequence (DNA): TGTGCCAGCAGCTTAGAGGGCAGGGCTGGCTACACCTTC.

The chain couples TRBV5-5 to TRBJ2-5; 8 bases match TRBD2. V trimming: 7 bases; J trimming: 2 bases; junction bases outside the gene matches: 10. Germline CDR1 and CDR2: SGHKS and YYEKEE (reference sequence). This CDR3 is 15 amino acids long. CDR3 bases: TGTGCCAGCTCTTCATTAGCGGGGTTACAAGAGACCCAGTACTTC. Translated, it gives CASSSLAGLQETQYF. The variable domain in full, completed from reference TRBV5-5 and TRBJ2-5, reads DAGVTQSPTHLIKTRGQQVTLRCSPISGHKSVSWYQQVLGQGPQFIFQYYEKEERGRGNFPDRFSARQFPNYSSELNVNALLLGDSALYLCASSSLAGLQETQYFGPGTRLLVL.

This clone was counted once. J is TRBJ1-1 and V is TRBV27; D is possibly TRBD1 (5 bases). CDR1 MNHEY and CDR2 SMNVEV come from the germline V gene (reference sequence). The CDR3 is 16 residues long. Trimming pared 3 bases from V and 5 bases from J, leaving 19 bases between. This chain's CDR3 is CASSFVYRGGGTEAFF. The CDR3 DNA sequence: TGTGCCAGCAGTTTTGTTTATAGGGGCGGGGGGACTGAAGCTTTCTTT.

The J gene is TRBJ2-7, the V gene TRBV2, with 15 bases aligning to TRBD2. Germline V lookup: CDR1 SNHLY, CDR2 FYNNEI. The CDR3 is 16 residues long. V lost 8 bases to trimming and J lost 3 bases; unmatched junction nucleotides: 8. In DNA, the CDR3 is TGTGCCAGCGACCCGGGACTAGCGGGGGGCGGCTACGAGCAGTACTTC. Amino acid sequence: CASDPGLAGGGYEQYF.

The chain has TRBV18 and TRBJ2-3, with unresolved D. Germline CDR1 reads KGHSH; CDR2 reads LQKENI. The ends were cut back, 1 base at V and 1 base at J, with 3 bases in the middle. This CDR3 spans 13 amino acids. CDR3 protein: CASSPRGTDTQYF. The CDR3 DNA reads as TGTGCCAGCTCACCACGCGGCACAGATACGCAGTATTTT.

The rearrangement uses TRBV11-3 and TRBJ2-2; D is perhaps TRBD1 or TRBD2 (5 bases each). V was clipped by 4 bases and J by 1 base, with 19 bases between them. Germline CDR1 is SGHNT and CDR2 is YENEEA. The CDR3 sequence is 18 residues long. The CDR3 protein is CASSYQPGTYLNTGELFF. The DNA for the CDR3 is TGTGCCAGCAGCTACCAGCCGGGGACCTACCTGAACACCGGGGAGCTGTTTTTT.

V and J are TRBV25-1 and TRBJ1-3, with D perhaps matching TRBD1 (5 bases). The CDR3 is made up of 17 amino acids. V was trimmed by 2 bases and J by 0 bases, leaving 14 bases between them. CDR1 MGHDK and CDR2 SYGVNS come from the germline V gene. DNA of the CDR3: TGTGCCAGCAGTGAAAGGTCAGGGTCGAGCTCTGGAAACACCATATATTTT. This codes for CASSERSGSSSGNTIYF.

The rearrangement uses TRBV11-2 and TRBJ1-1, with D uncertain. The V and J ends lost 1 base and 1 base respectively, with 16 bases between them. Germline-derived CDR1 and CDR2 are SGHAT and FQNNGV. This CDR3 has 17 amino acids. CDR3 region: CASSLGVAGAWNTEAFF. Here the CDR3 DNA reads TGTGCCAGCAGCTTAGGGGTGGCAGGCGCTTGGAACACTGAAGCTTTCTTT.

The V call is TRBV7-3, the J call TRBJ2-3; TRBD1 matches at 11 bases. Germline CDR1 SGHTA, CDR2 FQGTGA. After removal of 2 bases from V and 5 bases from J, the junction contained 6 bases not matched to a gene. The CDR3 length is 16 residues. As DNA, the CDR3 is TGTGCCAGCAGCTTAGGACAGGGGGCCTGGATAGATACGCAGTATTTT. Its translation is CASSLGQGAWIDTQYF.

The chain combines TRBV25-1 with TRBJ1-2; D perhaps matches TRBD1 (6 bases). The CDR3 runs 14 residues. V lost 6 bases to trimming and J lost 6 bases, with 17 bases between them. Germline V gene lookup returns CDR1 MGHDK and CDR2 SYGVNS. DNA for the CDR3: TGTGCCAGCAGACCCTTGGGGGCAGCCCATGGCTACACCTTC. It codes for CASRPLGAAHGYTF.

The gene calls are TRBV7-9 and TRBJ2-1; TRBD2 matches 7 bases. V lost 1 base and J lost 5; bases outside the gene matches: 11. This CDR3 is built from 17 residues. Per the germline V gene, CDR1 is SEHNR and CDR2 is FQNEAQ (reference sequence). CDR3 nucleotides: TGTGCCAGCAGCTTAGGGGGGAGAGCGGGAATACACAATGAGCAGTTCTTC. This gives the protein CASSLGGRAGIHNEQFF.

The rearrangement joins TRBV6-5 to TRBJ2-1; D unclear. Per the germline V gene, CDR1 is MNHEY and CDR2 is SVGAGI. V dropped 2 bases and J dropped 1 base, with 6 bases sitting between them. The CDR3 runs to 14 residues. The CDR3 protein is CASSYRTSYNEQFF. The DNA for the CDR3 is TGTGCCAGCAGTTACAGAACATCCTACAATGAGCAGTTCTTC.

The chain is built from TRBV28 and TRBJ1-5; the D is unclear. The germline V gene encodes CDR1 MDHEN and CDR2 SYDVKM. Trimming took off 6 bases at V and 5 bases at J, with 11 bases between the two ends. The CDR3 length is 13 residues. CDR3 bases: TGTGCCAGCAGCTACCCGGGAGATCAGCCCCAGCATTTT. Translated: CASSYPGDQPQHF.

A single count supports this clone. The V and J genes are TRBV19 and TRBJ2-1; 9 bases are shared with TRBD2. The CDR3 has 16 amino acids. Germline trimming cut 0 bases from V and 8 bases from J; bases unmatched to any gene: 8. Per germline, CDR1 LNHDA and CDR2 SQIVND (reference sequence). The CDR3 DNA reads TGTGCCAGTAGTATAGATCGGCGCGGGAGGGCCTATGAGCAGTTCTTC. This codes for CASSIDRRGRAYEQFF.

The V call is TRBV5-1, the J call TRBJ2-1; TRBD2 matches 12 bases. This CDR3 comprises 14 residues. The J segment lost 10 bases and the V segment lost 3 bases, leaving 5 bases of the junction unmatched. The germline V gene has CDR1 SGHRS and CDR2 YFSETQ. CDR3 residues: CASSSTSGRDEQFF. Written as DNA, the CDR3 is TGCGCCAGCAGCTCGACTAGCGGGAGAGACGAGCAGTTCTTC.

The chain couples TRBV6-5 to TRBJ2-7; 7 bases are shared with TRBD1. The CDR3 spans 13 residues. Trimming took 7 bases from V and 8 from J; bases not matched to a gene: 11. Germline V gives CDR1 MNHEY, CDR2 SVGAGI. CDR3 region: CASTLWAGGQQYF. The CDR3 bases are TGTGCCAGCACTTTGTGGGCAGGGGGTCAGCAGTACTTC.

J is TRBJ1-5 and V is TRBV4-3; the match to TRBD1 covers 7 bases. The CDR3 length is 14 residues. CDR1 and CDR2 (germline): LGHNA, YSLEER. Losses at the gene ends were 4 bases for V and 3 bases for J; bases not matched to a gene: 3. The CDR3 nucleotides read TGCGCCAGCAGCCGGGACAGATTCAATCAGCCCCAGCATTTT. Its protein product is CASSRDRFNQPQHF.

The J gene is TRBJ2-1, the V gene TRBV29-1; possibly TRBD2 for D (6 bases). The V end was cut by 6 bases, the J end by 0 bases, with 12 bases between. The CDR3 length is 14 residues. Germline-derived CDR1 and CDR2 are SQVTM and ANQGSEA. The CDR3 loop reads CSVTGLYSYNEQFF. The CDR3 nucleotides are TGCAGCGTAACCGGACTATACTCCTACAATGAGCAGTTCTTC.

Only one count was recorded for this clone. The CDR3 DNA sequence: TGTGCCAGCAGTCCTTTGGGCGGGAACACCGGGGAGCTGTTTTTT. Translated, it gives CASSPLGGNTGELFF. The rearrangement uses TRBV6-1 and TRBJ2-2; D unresolved. The V gene's germline CDR1 is MNHNS and CDR2 SASEGT. The CDR3 is made up of 15 amino acids. The V end lost 5 bases, the J end lost 1 base, and 11 bases lay between the germline ends.